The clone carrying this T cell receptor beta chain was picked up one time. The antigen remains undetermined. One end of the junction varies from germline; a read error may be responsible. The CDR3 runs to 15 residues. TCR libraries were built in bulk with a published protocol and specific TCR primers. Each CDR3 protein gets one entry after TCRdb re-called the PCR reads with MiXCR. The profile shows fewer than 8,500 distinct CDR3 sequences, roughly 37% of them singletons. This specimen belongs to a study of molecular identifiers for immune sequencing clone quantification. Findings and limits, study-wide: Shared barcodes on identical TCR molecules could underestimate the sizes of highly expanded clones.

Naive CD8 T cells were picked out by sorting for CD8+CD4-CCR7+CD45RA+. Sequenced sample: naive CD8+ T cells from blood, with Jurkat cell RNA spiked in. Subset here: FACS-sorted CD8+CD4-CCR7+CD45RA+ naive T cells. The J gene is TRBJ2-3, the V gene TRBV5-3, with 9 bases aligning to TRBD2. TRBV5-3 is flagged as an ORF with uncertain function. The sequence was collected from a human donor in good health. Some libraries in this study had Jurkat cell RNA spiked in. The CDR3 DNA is TGTGCCAGCAGCTTGCCTAGCGGGATGGCAGATACGCAGTATTTT. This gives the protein CASSLPSGMADTQYF.